This T cell receptor beta chain originates from a study of T cell responses to AZD1222 COVID-19 vaccine. Study-wide results and caveats: Among the donors, most were white British and more were female, and clonal diversity was possibly underestimated.

A remark on this clone: Its antigen is undetermined.

Some clones are missing from TCRdb's copy, which holds only in-frame ones; the method was immunoSEQ multiplex PCR. This table holds about 200,000 clones, approximately 93% found once. Here the sequenced sample was peripheral blood, taken 28 days after the second AZD1222 dose. This receptor was identified in an adult who received the AZD1222 COVID-19 vaccine.

In DNA, the CDR3 is TGTGCCAGCAGCCAAGATCAACGAAGCGGGAAGGCGGGGGGTTCCTACAATGAGCAGTTCTTC. It yields the protein CASSQDQRSGKAGGSYNEQFF. The chain carries TRBV4-2 and TRBJ2-1, with 8 bases matching TRBD2. The ends lost 0 bases at V and 1 base at J; junction bases unmatched: 17. The CDR3 has 21 amino acids. Germline V lookup: CDR1 LGHNA, CDR2 YNFKEQ.